A selection of T cell receptor beta chains follows, all from one sample in a study of shared clonotypes between healthy human individuals. Using immunoSEQ multiplex PCR, the repertoire was profiled, and TCRdb retains in-frame clones only, with some absent. The sample gives about 1 million clones, roughly 80% of which show up once; about 1.5% is in the top ten. Source material: memory CD4+ T cells sorted from blood. The receptor source for this set is a man younger than 35 in good health. Both conserved end residues are part of each CDR3. D genes are given only for firm matches. Only some rows state a clone size, as once, few, many or a class for expanded clones.

J gene	V gene	clone size	D gene	CDR3 protein	CDR3 DNA
TRBJ2-5	TRBV7-9	.	TRBD2	CASSLGLAIETQYF	TGTGCCAGCAGCTTAGGACTAGCGATCGAGACCCAGTACTTC
TRBJ2-5	TRBV6-1	.	.	CASRGWRGPETQYF	TGTGCCAGCAGGGGCTGGAGGGGGCCGGAGACCCAGTACTTC
TRBJ2-1	TRBV6-5	.	.	CASSRSSYNEQFF	TGTGCCAGCAGTCGGAGCTCCTACAATGAGCAGTTCTTC
TRBJ1-4	TRBV6-5	few	.	CASSYGPGAGEKLFF	TGTGCCAGCAGTTACGGCCCGGGGGCGGGTGAAAAACTGTTTTTT
TRBJ1-4	TRBV2	.	TRBD1	CASSVTGQVNEKLFF	TGTGCCAGCAGCGTTACGGGACAGGTTAATGAAAAACTGTTTTTT
TRBJ2-1	TRBV5-1	.	TRBD2	CASSLGGGSYNEQFF	TGCGCCAGCAGCTTGGGCGGGGGCTCCTACAATGAGCAGTTCTTC
TRBJ1-4	TRBV12-5	few	TRBD1	CASGLQRGTGANEKLFF	TGTGCTAGTGGTTTGCAACGTGGGACAGGGGCTAATGAAAAACTGTTTTTT
TRBJ2-5	TRBV29-1	.	.	CAFSNLAQETQYF	TGCGCCTTCTCCAACCTCGCTCAAGAGACCCAGTACTTC
TRBJ2-2	TRBV10-2	.	TRBD2	CASSEIAGTSSGELFF	TGCGCCAGCAGTGAGATAGCGGGGACCTCCTCCGGGGAGCTGTTTTTT
TRBJ1-5	TRBV28	few	.	CATHLLPGWSGNQPQHF	TGTGCCACCCACCTTCTGCCGGGGTGGAGTGGGAATCAGCCCCAGCATTTT
TRBJ1-3	TRBV14	.	TRBD1	CASSPRGRWNTIYF	TGTGCCAGCAGCCCCAGGGGGCGGTGGAACACCATATATTTT
TRBJ1-2	TRBV4-2	.	TRBD1	CASSSGQGLSGYTF	TGTGCCAGCAGCTCGGGACAGGGTTTAAGTGGCTACACCTTC
TRBJ1-5	TRBV7-2	.	.	CASSREGQPQHF	TGTGCCAGCAGTAGGGAAGGTCAGCCCCAGCATTTT
TRBJ2-1	TRBV4-1	few	TRBD2	CASSQELAGGYNEQFF	TGCGCCAGCAGCCAAGAACTAGCGGGGGGATACAATGAGCAGTTCTTC
TRBJ1-5	TRBV18	few	.	CASSRTGYGQPQHF	TGTGCCAGCTCACGAACAGGGTACGGTCAGCCCCAGCATTTT
TRBJ1-2	TRBV5-6	.	TRBD1	CASSRTGGNYGYTF	TGTGCCAGCAGCCGGACAGGGGGGAACTATGGCTACACCTTC
TRBJ2-7	TRBV6-5	.	TRBD2	CASRLEPGLVFEQYF	TGTGCCAGCAGATTGGAGCCGGGACTAGTTTTTGAGCAGTACTTC
TRBJ2-7	TRBV13	once	TRBD1	CASSPGDRVHEQYF	TGTGCCAGCAGCCCAGGGGACAGGGTCCACGAGCAGTACTTC
TRBJ2-7	TRBV27	.	.	CASSLLVGGMDEQYF	TGTGCCAGCAGTTTACTAGTGGGAGGAATGGACGAGCAGTACTTC
TRBJ2-5	TRBV7-9	.	TRBD2	CASSAALAGGRETQYF	TGTGCCAGCAGCGCCGCACTAGCGGGAGGTCGAGAGACCCAGTACTTC
TRBJ2-2	TRBV12-5	.	.	CASGWGQSGTGELFF	TGTGCTAGTGGTTGGGGCCAGAGTGGGACCGGGGAGCTGTTTTTT
TRBJ2-6	TRBV7-8	.	TRBD1	CASSLTGWSGANVLTF	TGTGCCAGCAGCTTGACAGGGTGGTCAGGGGCCAACGTCCTGACTTTC
TRBJ2-5	TRBV5-1	few	TRBD2	CASSLAGLAGGETQYF	TGCGCCAGCAGCTTGGCAGGACTAGCGGGAGGAGAGACCCAGTACTTC
TRBJ2-5	TRBV7-2	.	TRBD1	CASSTGGYGTQYF	TGTGCCAGCAGTACAGGGGGGTACGGGACCCAGTACTTC
TRBJ2-3	TRBV7-9	.	TRBD1	CASSADRGVDTQYF	TGTGCCAGCAGCGCGGACAGGGGGGTAGATACGCAGTATTTT
TRBJ2-7	TRBV14	.	.	CASSRSSGAHEQYF	TGTGCCAGCAGCCGGAGCTCAGGGGCCCACGAGCAGTACTTC
TRBJ2-7	TRBV30	few	TRBD1	CAWRDRGEQYF	TGTGCCTGGAGGGACAGGGGCGAGCAGTACTTC
TRBJ1-4	TRBV19	.	.	CASAQRDLQGEKLFF	TGTGCCAGCGCACAACGGGACCTCCAGGGAGAAAAACTGTTTTTT
TRBJ1-1	TRBV5-1	.	.	CASSLGWGNTEAFF	TGCGCCAGCAGCTTGGGATGGGGGAACACTGAAGCTTTCTTT
TRBJ2-5	TRBV7-2	.	TRBD2	CASSLGGLAGETQYF	TGTGCCAGCAGCTTGGGGGGACTAGCGGGAGAGACCCAGTACTTC
TRBJ2-3	TRBV6-5	.	.	CASTVTDTQYF	TGTGCCAGCACGGTAACAGATACGCAGTATTTT
TRBJ2-1	TRBV7-8	many	.	CASSLANWDSDNEQFF	TGTGCCAGCAGCTTAGCCAATTGGGACTCCGACAATGAGCAGTTCTTC
TRBJ2-2	TRBV11-3	.	TRBD2	CASSLDRPSGNGELFF	TGTGCCAGCAGCTTAGATAGGCCTAGCGGTAACGGGGAGCTGTTTTTT
TRBJ2-7	TRBV5-4	.	.	CASSLGAGSEQYF	TGTGCCAGCAGCTTGGGGGCAGGATCCGAGCAGTACTTC
TRBJ2-3	TRBV5-1	.	TRBD2	CASSLSSSGYTDTQYF	TGCGCCAGCAGCTTGAGTTCTAGCGGATACACAGATACGCAGTATTTT
TRBJ2-3	TRBV9	.	TRBD2	CASSVRPSGEITDTQYF	TGTGCCAGCAGCGTACGGCCTAGCGGGGAAATCACAGATACGCAGTATTTT
TRBJ2-7	TRBV30	.	.	CACTYTGDYEQYF	TGTGCCTGCACGTACACTGGGGACTACGAGCAGTACTTC
TRBJ1-1	TRBV6-1	.	.	CASSETGNTEAFF	TGTGCCAGCAGTGAGACAGGGAACACTGAAGCTTTCTTT
TRBJ2-3	TRBV20-1	.	.	CSFRGPDTQYF	TGCAGCTTCCGCGGACCAGATACGCAGTATTTT
TRBJ2-1	TRBV29-1	.	.	CSVRNNNEQFF	TGCAGCGTTCGAAACAACAATGAGCAGTTCTTC
TRBJ2-7	TRBV7-3	.	.	CASSFPEIGYEQYF	TGTGCCAGCAGCTTCCCCGAGATCGGGTACGAGCAGTACTTC
TRBJ1-3	TRBV6-5	.	.	CASSFRGPGNTIYF	TGTGCCAGCAGTTTCAGGGGCCCTGGAAACACCATATATTTT
TRBJ2-2	TRBV2	few	.	CASTGNSGVGELFF	TGTGCCAGCACCGGTAACTCGGGGGTCGGGGAGCTGTTTTTT
TRBJ2-1	TRBV14	.	.	CASSQDLGGPNEQFF	TGTGCCAGCAGCCAAGATTTGGGGGGTCCCAATGAGCAGTTCTTC
TRBJ2-7	TRBV30	many	.	CAWKEGWEQYF	TGTGCCTGGAAGGAGGGGTGGGAGCAGTACTTC
TRBJ1-2	TRBV10-3	.	TRBD1	CAIGQGDNYGYTF	TGTGCCATCGGACAGGGGGACAACTATGGCTACACCTTC
TRBJ2-6	TRBV5-4	.	.	CASSWDLSGANVLTF	TGTGCCAGCAGCTGGGACCTTTCTGGGGCCAACGTCCTGACTTTC
TRBJ2-3	TRBV19	.	.	CASSIGGEAAYF	TGTGCCAGTAGTATAGGCGGAGAAGCTGCGTATTTT
TRBJ1-3	TRBV11-2	.	.	CASSLGAAGNTIYF	TGTGCCAGCAGCTTAGGGGCAGCTGGAAACACCATATATTTT
TRBJ2-5	TRBV4-3	.	TRBD2	CASSQVVAGGPTQETQYF	TGCGCCAGCAGCCAAGTCGTAGCGGGAGGGCCAACCCAAGAGACCCAGTACTTC
TRBJ1-6	TRBV5-6	.	TRBD1	CASSLDVRTGRKSPLHF	TGTGCCAGCAGCTTGGATGTTAGGACAGGACGTAAATCACCCCTCCACTTT
TRBJ2-7	TRBV7-2	few	.	CASSLYRESEQYF	TGTGCCAGCAGCTTATATCGGGAGTCCGAGCAGTACTTC
TRBJ2-6	TRBV6-1	few	TRBD2	CASSEGALGSGGRSGANVLTF	TGTGCCAGCAGTGAAGGGGCCCTAGGTAGCGGGGGCCGCTCTGGGGCCAACGTCCTGACTTTC
TRBJ2-7	TRBV9	.	.	CASSGTENFLAAEQYF	TGTGCCAGCAGCGGGACTGAAAATTTTTTAGCCGCCGAGCAGTACTTC